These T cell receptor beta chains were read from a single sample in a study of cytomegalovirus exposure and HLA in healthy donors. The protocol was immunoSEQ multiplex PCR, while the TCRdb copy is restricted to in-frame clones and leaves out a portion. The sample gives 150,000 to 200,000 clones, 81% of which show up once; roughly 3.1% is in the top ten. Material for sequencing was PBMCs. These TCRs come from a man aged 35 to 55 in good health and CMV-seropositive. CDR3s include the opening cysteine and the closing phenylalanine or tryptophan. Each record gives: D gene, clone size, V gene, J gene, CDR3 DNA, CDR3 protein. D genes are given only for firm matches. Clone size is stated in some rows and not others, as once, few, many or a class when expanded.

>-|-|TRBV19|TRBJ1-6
TGTGCCAGTAGTATAGGAGGGAAAAATTCACCCCTCCACTTT
CASSIGGKNSPLHF
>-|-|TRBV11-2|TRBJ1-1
TGTGCCAGCAGCTTAGGTCGGGATAAGATGAACACTGAAGCTTTCTTT
CASSLGRDKMNTEAFF
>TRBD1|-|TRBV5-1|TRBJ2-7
TGCGCCAGCAGCTCCACCGGGACAGCCTACGAGCAGTACTTC
CASSSTGTAYEQYF
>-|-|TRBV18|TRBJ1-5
TGTGCCAGCTCACCGCGGGGGGGGGCAGTCAATCAGCCCCAGCATTTT
CASSPRGGAVNQPQHF
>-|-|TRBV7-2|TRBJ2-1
TGTGCCAGCAGCTCCCCTCCGGGGGAGCAGTTCTTC
CASSSPPGEQFF
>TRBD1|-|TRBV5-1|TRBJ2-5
TGCGCCAGCAGATTGGACAGGGGAGGCCAAGAGACCCAGTACTTC
CASRLDRGGQETQYF
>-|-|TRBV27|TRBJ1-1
TGTGCCAGCAGTTTCCTTCCCGAGACAGGTCAAGCTTTCTTT
CASSFLPETGQAFF
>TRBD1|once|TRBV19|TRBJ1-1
TGTGCCAGTACTATGGCAGGGGGTTTGAACACTGAAGCTTTCTTT
CASTMAGGLNTEAFF
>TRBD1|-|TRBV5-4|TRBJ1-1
TGTGCCAGCACCCTCCAGGGGGGTCCCTCTCTCAAACTTAAAGCTTTCTTT
CASTLQGGPSLKLKAFF
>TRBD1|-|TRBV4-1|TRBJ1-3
TGCGCCAGCAGCTCGGACAGGGTTGGAAACACCATATATTTT
CASSSDRVGNTIYF
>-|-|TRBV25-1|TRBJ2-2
TGTGCCAGCAGTGGTCTAGGAGGCCCCGGGGAGCTGTTTTTT
CASSGLGGPGELFF
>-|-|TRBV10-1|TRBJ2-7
TGCGCCCCCCCGGCAAGGCGGGCCTCCTACGAGCAGTACTTC
CAPPARRASYEQYF
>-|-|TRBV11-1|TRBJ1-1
TGTGCCAGCAGCAACCCTGGGGGGACTGAAGCTTTCTTT
CASSNPGGTEAFF
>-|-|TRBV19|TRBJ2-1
TGTGCCAGTAGTCCCGACCAGGGGGAGCAGTTCTTC
CASSPDQGEQFF
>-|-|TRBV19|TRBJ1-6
TGTGCCAGTGCACAGGAGTGGCCGGGCCTCCACTTT
CASAQEWPGLHF
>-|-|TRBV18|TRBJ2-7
TGTGCCAGCTCACCGGCCGCGACATTGACCTACGAGCAGTACTTC
CASSPAATLTYEQYF
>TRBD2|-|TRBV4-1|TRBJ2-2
TGCGCCAGCAAAAATCGACTAGCGGGCAACACCGGGGAGCTGTTTTTT
CASKNRLAGNTGELFF
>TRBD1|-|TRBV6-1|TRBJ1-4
TGTGCCAGCATGGCGGGACAGGAGGAAAAACTGTTTTTT
CASMAGQEEKLFF
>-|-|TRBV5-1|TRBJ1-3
TGCGCCAGCAGCTTGGATTCCGGGGGCTCTGGAAACACCATATATTTT
CASSLDSGGSGNTIYF
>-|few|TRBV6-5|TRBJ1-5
TGTGCCAGTCAGACAGGACTTAGCAATCAGCCCCAGCATTTT
CASQTGLSNQPQHF
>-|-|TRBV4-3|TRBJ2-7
TGCGCCAGCAGCCAAGGGGCCAAATATTCCGAGCAGTACTTC
CASSQGAKYSEQYF
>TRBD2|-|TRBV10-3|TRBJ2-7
TGTGCCATCAGTGAGTCTCGATCTAGCGGGGGTTTTTTAGGCTACGAGCAGTACTTC
CAISESRSSGGFLGYEQYF
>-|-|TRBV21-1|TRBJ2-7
TGTGCCAGCAGCAATGGACACCACTACGAGCAGTACTTC
CASSNGHHYEQYF
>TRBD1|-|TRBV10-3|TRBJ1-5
TGTGCCATCAGTCGGGACAGGGAGAGTCAGCCCCAGCATTTT
CAISRDRESQPQHF